Sequencing of this T cell receptor (beta chain) was carried out in a study of cytomegalovirus exposure and HLA in healthy donors. Study-wide results and caveats: Highly shared sequence variants in one cluster were likely a sequencing artifact. In a later analysis, several top co-occurrence clusters appeared linked to parvovirus B19, influenza, CMV and Epstein-Barr virus. Cytomegalovirus association was listed for around 180 TCR beta chains.

The germline gives CDR1 SGHRS, CDR2 YFSETQ. Trimming took 0 bases from V and 2 from J, leaving 6 bases between them. This CDR3 has 14 residues. Concerning this clone: No antigen is known for it. This sample includes further DNA sequences coding for the same CDR3.

Use of 60 Vbeta and 13 Jbeta primers characterized the PCR. Only in-frame clones appear in the TCRdb table, and some are missing; sequencing was by immunoSEQ multiplex PCR. The repertoire holds around 150,000 clones, with about 80% as singletons. The sequencing input was PBMCs. This TCR was sampled from a man between 18 and 35 years old in good health and CMV-seronegative. The V call is TRBV5-1, the J call TRBJ1-5, with D perhaps TRBD1 (5 bases). The CDR3 spells CASSLEGGNQPQHF. The CDR3 coding sequence is TGCGCCAGCAGCTTGGAAGGGGGCAATCAGCCCCAGCATTTT.